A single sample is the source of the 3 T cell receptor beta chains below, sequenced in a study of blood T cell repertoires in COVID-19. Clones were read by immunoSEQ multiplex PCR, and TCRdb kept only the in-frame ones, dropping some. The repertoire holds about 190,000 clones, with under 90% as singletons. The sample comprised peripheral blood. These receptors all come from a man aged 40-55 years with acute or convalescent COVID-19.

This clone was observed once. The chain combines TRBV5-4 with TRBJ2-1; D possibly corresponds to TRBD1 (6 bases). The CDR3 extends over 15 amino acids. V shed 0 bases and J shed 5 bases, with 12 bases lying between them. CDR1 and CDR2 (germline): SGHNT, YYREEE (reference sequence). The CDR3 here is CASSLVGTLNNEQFF. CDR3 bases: TGTGCCAGCAGCTTGGTTGGGACACTGAACAATGAGCAGTTCTTC. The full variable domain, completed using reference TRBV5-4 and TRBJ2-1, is ETGVTQSPTHLIKTRGQQVTLRCSSQSGHNTVSWYQQALGQGPQFIFQYYREEENGRGNFPPRFSGLQFPNYSSELNVNALELDDSALYLCASSLVGTLNNEQFFGPGTRLTVL.

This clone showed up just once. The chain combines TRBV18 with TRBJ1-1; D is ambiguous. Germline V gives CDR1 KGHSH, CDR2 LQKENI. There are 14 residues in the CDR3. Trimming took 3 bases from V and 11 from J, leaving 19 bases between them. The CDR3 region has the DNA TGTGCCAGCTCACCTTATACGAGCAGCTTGGAGGCTTTCTTT. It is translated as CASSPYTSSLEAFF. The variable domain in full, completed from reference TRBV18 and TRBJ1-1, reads NAGVMQNPRHLVRRRGQEARLRCSPMKGHSHVYWYRQLPEEGLKFMVYLQKENIIDESGMPKERFSAEFPKEGPSILRIQQVVRGDSAAYFCASSPYTSSLEAFFGQGTRLTVV.

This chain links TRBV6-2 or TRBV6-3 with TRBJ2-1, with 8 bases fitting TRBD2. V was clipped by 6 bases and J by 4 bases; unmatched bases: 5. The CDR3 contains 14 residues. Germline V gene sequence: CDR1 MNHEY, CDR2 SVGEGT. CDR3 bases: TGTGCCAGCAGCAACGGGGGGGGATACAATGAGCAGTTCTTC. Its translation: CASSNGGGYNEQFF.